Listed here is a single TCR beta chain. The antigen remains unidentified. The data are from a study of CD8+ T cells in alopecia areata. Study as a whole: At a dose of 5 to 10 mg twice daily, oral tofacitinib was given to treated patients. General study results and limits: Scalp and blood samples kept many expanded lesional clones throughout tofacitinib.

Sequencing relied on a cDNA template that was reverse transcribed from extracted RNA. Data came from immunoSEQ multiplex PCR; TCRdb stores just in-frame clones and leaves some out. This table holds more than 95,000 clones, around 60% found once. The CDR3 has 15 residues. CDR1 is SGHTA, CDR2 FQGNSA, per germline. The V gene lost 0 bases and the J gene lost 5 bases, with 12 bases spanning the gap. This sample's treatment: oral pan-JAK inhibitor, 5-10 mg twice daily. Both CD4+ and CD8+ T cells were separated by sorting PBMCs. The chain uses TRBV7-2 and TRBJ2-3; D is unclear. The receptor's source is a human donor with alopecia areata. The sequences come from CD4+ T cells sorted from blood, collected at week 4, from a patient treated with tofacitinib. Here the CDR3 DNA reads TGTGCCAGCAGCTTAGCGAAGTTAATCAGAGATACGCAGTATTTT. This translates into CASSLAKLIRDTQYF. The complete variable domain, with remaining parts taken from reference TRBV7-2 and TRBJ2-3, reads GAGVSQSPSNKVTEKGKDVELRCDPISGHTALYWYRQSLGQGLEFLIYFQGNSAPDKSGLPSDRFSAERTGGSVSTLTIQRTQQEDSAVYLCASSLAKLIRDTQYFGPGTRLTVL.